This T cell receptor (beta chain) was profiled in a study of T-cell memory formation after mild COVID-19. On the study more broadly: In these data, TCR clusters were largely donor specific.

This clonotype appeared a few times. What it binds is unknown. CDR3 size: 14 residues. CDR1 and CDR2 from the germline V gene are SGHDN and FVKESK. Trimming took off 4 bases at V and 8 bases at J, with 12 bases between the two ends. General study points: Several responding clones turned up in pre-infection memory, indicating that cross-reactive memory may have taken part. Contracting CD8+ clones were enriched in EMRA, CD4+ mainly in CM and EM.

TCR alpha and TCR beta cDNA libraries carrying sample barcodes and UMIs were produced by 5'RACE using constant-segment primers. TCRdb re-called the 5' RACE reads with MiXCR, one entry per CDR3 protein. The data show a few hundred thousand distinct CDR3 sequences, 20% seen once. Input material: PBMCs or a T cell subset sorted from them (not recorded which). The rearrangement uses TRBV14 and TRBJ1-6; D is ambiguous. This receptor was obtained from a man aged 18 to 29 who had mild COVID-19 (a few samples of this study predate the infection). Cell type and time point are not known. This CDR3 reads CASSRVSEDSPLHF. The CDR3 nucleotides are TGTGCCAGCAGCCGCGTGTCGGAGGATTCACCCCTCCACTTT.